Each of the 21 T cell receptor beta chains below was sequenced from the same sample in a study of T cell responses to AZD1222 COVID-19 vaccine. TCRdb's copy holds only in-frame clones and misses some; the assay was immunoSEQ multiplex PCR. The table has about 150,000 clones, around 90% seen once. The sequences come from peripheral blood, collected on day 0 of AZD1222 vaccination. Receptors were obtained from an adult in good health.

This sequence joins TRBV6-5 and TRBJ2-1, with D unresolved. CDR3 size: 15 residues. Germline lookup yields CDR1 MNHEY and CDR2 SVGAGI. The V and J ends lost 3 bases and 0 bases respectively, with 9 bases between them. CDR3 protein: CASSYLPISYNEQFF. DNA of the CDR3: TGTGCCAGCAGTTATCTCCCTATCTCCTACAATGAGCAGTTCTTC.

The chain is built from TRBV10-3 and TRBJ2-1; the D call may be TRBD1 or TRBD2 (5 bases each). The CDR3 is made up of 15 amino acids. CDR1 is ENHRY and CDR2 is SYGVKD in the germline V gene. V was shortened by 6 bases and J by 1 base, with 13 bases between the two germline ends. DNA of the CDR3: TGTGCCATCAGCGCCGGGACCCCTTCCTACAATGAGCAGTTCTTC. It yields the protein CAISAGTPSYNEQFF.

The chain recombines TRBV27 with TRBJ2-1; 9 nucleotides agree with TRBD2. V lost 9 bases to trimming and J lost 3 bases; unmatched junction nucleotides: 9. Germline V CDR1 and CDR2: MNHEY, SMNVEV (reference sequence). The CDR3 consists of 15 residues. In DNA form, the CDR3 reads TGTGCCAGTCATTCCGGGACTAGCAACTACAATGAGCAGTTCTTC. Encoded protein: CASHSGTSNYNEQFF.

The genes are TRBV9 and TRBJ1-6; unclear D gene. This CDR3 contains 14 residues. V was clipped by 1 base and J by 6 bases, with 8 bases between them. The V gene's germline CDR1 is SGDLS and CDR2 YYNGEE. This CDR3 reads CASSVRAGNSPLHF. CDR3 DNA sequence: TGTGCCAGCAGCGTACGGGCGGGTAATTCACCCCTCCACTTT.

In this sample, this clone turned up once. This rearrangement joins TRBV28 to TRBJ2-3, with 7 bases aligning to TRBD1. V was clipped by 7 bases and J by 5 bases; unmatched bases: 9. The germline V gene encodes CDR1 MDHEN and CDR2 SYDVKM. The CDR3 extends over 14 amino acids. CDR3 bases: TGTGCCAGCATAACAGGGGTAGGAGGAGATACGCAGTATTTT. This translates into CASITGVGGDTQYF.

The chain joins TRBV7-9 to TRBJ1-1, with D hard to call. The CDR3 is 11 residues long. The V gene lost 8 bases and the J gene lost 4 bases, with 8 bases spanning the gap. Germline loops: CDR1 SEHNR, CDR2 FQNEAQ (reference sequence). The CDR3 DNA reads as TGTGCCAGCGGGGAGGGCACTGAAGCTTTCTTT. Encoded protein: CASGEGTEAFF.

The rearrangement links TRBV15 to TRBJ2-1; 7 nucleotides match TRBD2. The V gene end was trimmed by 2 bases and the J gene end by 0 bases; junction bases not matched to a gene: 4. Germline assignment: CDR1 LNHNV and CDR2 YYDKDF (reference sequence). This CDR3 is 16 amino acids long. The CDR3 region has the DNA TGTGCCACCAGCAGAACTAGCGACCTCTCCTACAATGAGCAGTTCTTC. Translated, it gives CATSRTSDLSYNEQFF.

This clone has just one count. V gene TRBV6-5 combines with J gene TRBJ1-5; no clear D gene. The V end lost 2 bases, the J end lost 3 bases, and 8 bases lay between the germline ends. Germline assignment: CDR1 MNHEY and CDR2 SVGAGI. The CDR3 is made up of 14 amino acids. CDR3: CASSYTENNQPQHF. The CDR3 coding sequence is TGTGCCAGCAGTTACACGGAGAACAATCAGCCCCAGCATTTT.

The chain couples TRBV6-5 to TRBJ2-1, with D perhaps TRBD1 (5 bases). The V gene's germline CDR1 is MNHEY and CDR2 SVGAGI. This CDR3 comprises 12 residues. V was clipped by 6 bases and J by 9 bases, with 12 bases between them. This CDR3 reads CASSPSRGEQFF. CDR3 sequence (DNA): TGTGCCAGCAGCCCCTCTAGGGGTGAGCAGTTCTTC.

V and J are TRBV5-1 and TRBJ2-1, with 9 bases lining up with TRBD2. Germline values: CDR1 SGHRS, CDR2 YFSETQ. V was pared by 0 bases and J by 0 bases, with 4 bases of the junction left unmatched. CDR3 length equals 17 residues. CDR3 sequence (DNA): TGCGCCAGCAGCTTGGCAACAGCGGGAGGCTCCTACAATGAGCAGTTCTTC. Translated, it gives CASSLATAGGSYNEQFF.

The chain is built from TRBV29-1 and TRBJ1-1; perhaps TRBD1 as D (6 bases). V shed 3 bases and J shed 6 bases, with 17 bases lying between them. Germline CDR1 reads SQVTM; CDR2 reads ANQGSEA. This CDR3 comprises 14 residues. The CDR3 DNA follows: TGCAGCGTTGAGGGTGAGGGGGGCATCGCTGAAGCTTTCTTT. Residues: CSVEGEGGIAEAFF.

The rearrangement joins TRBV7-2 to TRBJ1-2; 10 nucleotides line up with TRBD1. From germline, CDR1 is SGHTA and CDR2 FQGNSA. CDR3 length: 12 residues. J gave up 7 bases and V 5 bases, and 1 base lay outside the gene matches. Here the CDR3 reads CASSRTGGGYTF. The CDR3 DNA reads as TGTGCCAGCAGCCGGACAGGGGGTGGCTACACCTTC.

The CDR3 coding sequence is TGTGCCAGCAGCCAAGACCCAGGACAGCACAATCAGCCCCAGCATTTT. It yields the protein CASSQDPGQHNQPQHF. The V gene is TRBV3-1 (or the pseudogene TRBV3-2), the J gene TRBJ1-5; a possible D gene is TRBD1 (6 bases). The V gene's germline CDR1 is LGHDT and CDR2 YNNKEL (reference sequence). The V end was cut by 0 bases, the J end by 3 bases, with 12 bases between. CDR3 length equals 16 residues.

The V and J genes are TRBV7-6 and TRBJ2-1, with no clear D. Trimming pared 3 bases from V and 9 bases from J, leaving 6 bases between. Germline V gene data show CDR1 as SGHVS and CDR2 as FNYEAQ. The CDR3 length is 11 residues. The DNA for the CDR3 is TGTGCCAGCAGCTTTGTCATTGAGCAGTTCTTC. Protein: CASSFVIEQFF.

This chain joins TRBV29-1 and TRBJ1-1; D not resolved. Trimming took off 7 bases at V and 2 bases at J, with 5 bases between the two ends. From germline, CDR1 is SQVTM and CDR2 ANQGSEA. The CDR3 is 10 residues long. CDR3 protein: CSGGNTEAFF. CDR3 nucleotide sequence: TGCAGCGGGGGTAACACTGAAGCTTTCTTT.

This chain connects TRBV5-5 to TRBJ2-7; D perhaps matches TRBD2 (5 bases). There are 15 residues in the CDR3. Germline V gene sequence: CDR1 SGHKS, CDR2 YYEKEE (reference sequence). Trimming took 7 bases from V and 0 from J, leaving 17 bases between them. The CDR3 loop reads CASQEGSATSYEQYF. CDR3 coding DNA: TGTGCCAGCCAAGAAGGTAGCGCAACCTCCTACGAGCAGTACTTC.

The V and J genes are TRBV19 and TRBJ2-7; either TRBD1 or TRBD2 may fit D (5 bases each). This CDR3 spans 14 amino acids. The germline gives CDR1 LNHDA, CDR2 SQIVND (reference sequence). V lost 7 bases to trimming and J lost 0 bases, with 13 bases between them. The CDR3 nucleotides are TGTGCCAGTACCCGGGACCCCAACTCCTACGAGCAGTACTTC. This codes for CASTRDPNSYEQYF.

The rearrangement uses TRBV7-3 and TRBJ1-2, with D maybe TRBD1 (5 bases). The V gene lost 5 bases and the J gene lost 2 bases, with 18 bases spanning the gap. Germline V gene sequence: CDR1 SGHTA, CDR2 FQGTGA. The CDR3 is 16 residues long. The CDR3 reads CASSLGTPGGNYGYTF. Written as DNA, the CDR3 is TGTGCCAGCAGCCTCGGGACTCCGGGAGGGAACTATGGCTACACCTTC.

This clone was counted once. The chain employs TRBV11-3 and TRBJ1-2, with TRBD1 as a possible D gene (5 bases). V lost 5 bases to trimming and J lost 2 bases, with 12 bases between them. Germline loops: CDR1 SGHNT, CDR2 YENEEA. This CDR3 has 14 amino acids. The CDR3 region is CASSLGTDNYGYTF. In nucleotides, the CDR3 is TGTGCCAGCAGCCTCGGGACGGACAACTATGGCTACACCTTC.

This clone was counted once. The V and J genes are TRBV5-1 and TRBJ1-4, with TRBD1 as a possible D gene (6 bases). The length of the CDR3 is 14 residues. Germline V lookup: CDR1 SGHRS, CDR2 YFSETQ. V was shortened by 3 bases and J by 8 bases, with 14 bases between the two germline ends. The DNA of the CDR3 is TGCGCCAGCAGCTCCGGGGGCTCCGAGGAAAAACTGTTTTTT. Protein: CASSSGGSEEKLFF.

The rearrangement links TRBV19 to TRBJ1-4; D not certain. This CDR3 is 17 amino acids long. Trimming removed 4 bases from V and 3 bases from J, with 18 bases in between. Per the germline V gene, CDR1 is LNHDA and CDR2 is SQIVND (reference sequence). In DNA form, the CDR3 reads TGTGCCAGTAGTACCCGCCTGGTGGGTTTGGCTAATGAAAAACTGTTTTTT. Protein sequence: CASSTRLVGLANEKLFF.